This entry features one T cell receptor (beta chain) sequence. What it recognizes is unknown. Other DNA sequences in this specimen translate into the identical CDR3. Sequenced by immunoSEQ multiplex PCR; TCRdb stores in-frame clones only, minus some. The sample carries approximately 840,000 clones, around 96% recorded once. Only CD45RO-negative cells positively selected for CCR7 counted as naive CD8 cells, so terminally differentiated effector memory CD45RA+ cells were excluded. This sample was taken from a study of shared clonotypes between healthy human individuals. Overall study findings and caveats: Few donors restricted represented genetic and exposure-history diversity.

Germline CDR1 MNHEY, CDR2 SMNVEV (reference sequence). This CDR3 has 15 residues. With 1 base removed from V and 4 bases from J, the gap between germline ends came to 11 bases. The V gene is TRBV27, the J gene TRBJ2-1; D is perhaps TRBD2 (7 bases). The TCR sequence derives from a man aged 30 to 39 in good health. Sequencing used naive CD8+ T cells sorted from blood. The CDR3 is CASSLLAGAYNEQFF. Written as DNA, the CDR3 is TGTGCCAGCAGTTTATTGGCGGGGGCTTACAATGAGCAGTTCTTC.